This T cell receptor (beta chain) was captured by sequencing in a study of cytomegalovirus exposure and HLA in healthy donors. Study-wide results and limits: A later analysis reported that several of the most significant clusters appeared to be linked to common viral pathogens, among them Epstein-Barr virus.

V lost 1 base to trimming and J lost 0 bases, with 10 bases between them. The germline V gene has CDR1 SNHLY and CDR2 FYNNEI. CDR3 length: 16 amino acids. PCR employed 60 Vbeta and 13 Jbeta primers. In the original workflow: In a later analysis, the count reached approximately 80 million unique TCR beta chains, with approximately 11 million shared. Measured with immunoSEQ multiplex PCR; TCRdb has only the in-frame clones, and not every one. V, J and clone size were drawn from that table, and D and trimming were deduced from the DNA. Of around 99,000 clones listed, 60% to 80% are singletons. This clone was seen only a few times. As yet, its antigen is unknown.

The receptor was isolated from a man aged 45 to 65 in good health and CMV-seropositive. The rearrangement links TRBV2 to TRBJ1-3, with no clear D. The sequencing sample was made of PBMCs. The CDR3 loop reads CASSEGGGRSGNTIYF. CDR3 sequence (DNA): TGTGCCAGCAGTGAAGGAGGAGGGCGCTCTGGAAACACCATATATTTT.